This T cell receptor (beta chain) was identified in a study of regulatory T cells in long-lasting Graves disease. Time point described: newly diagnosed GD, antithyroid drugs for less than 3 months. The TCR library used RNA extracted from PBMCs. For TCR beta, libraries came from iRepertoire HTBI primers and Arm-PCR of CDR3 regions. In the original workflow: The study identified 50 to 70 TRBV and around 15 TRBJ segments across samples. One entry per CDR3 protein, called by TCRdb with MiXCR from the multiplex PCR reads. The V and J calls reflect TCRdb's pipeline rather than the authors' work. Of 380,000 or so distinct CDR3 sequences in the sample, around 16% were seen once. This clonotype has ten or more counts. These data were also reused for a study on T cells in Graves' hyperthyroidism and ophthalmopathy.

The sample here was peripheral blood mononuclear cells (PBMCs), taken at new diagnosis, from a patient treated with antithyroid drugs. The TCR sequence derives from a woman younger than 35 with Graves disease.

CDR3 coding DNA: TGTGCCATCAGTGGGACGTCCGGAAACACCATATATTTT. Translation gives CAISGTSGNTIYF. This chain connects TRBV10-3 to TRBJ1-3, with unresolved D. Germline CDR1 ENHRY, CDR2 SYGVKD. The germline V and J ends were trimmed by 4 bases and 4 bases, with 8 bases remaining between them. The CDR3 length is 13 residues.